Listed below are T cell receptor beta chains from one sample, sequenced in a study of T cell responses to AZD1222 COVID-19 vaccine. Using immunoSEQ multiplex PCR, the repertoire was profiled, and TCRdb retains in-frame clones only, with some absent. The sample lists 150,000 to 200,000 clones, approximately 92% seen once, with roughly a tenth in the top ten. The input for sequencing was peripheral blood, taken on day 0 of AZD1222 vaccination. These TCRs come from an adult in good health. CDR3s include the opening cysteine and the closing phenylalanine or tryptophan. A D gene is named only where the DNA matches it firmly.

CDR3nt: TGTGCCACCAGCGGATGGACTAGCGGGGGGGCCTATGAGCAGTTCTTC; CDR3aa: CATSGWTSGGAYEQFF; j_gene: TRBJ2-1; v_gene: TRBV15; d_gene: TRBD2
CDR3nt: TGTGCCAGCAGCAGACTCAAAAAGCCCTCCTACAATGAGCAGTTCTTC; CDR3aa: CASSRLKKPSYNEQFF; j_gene: TRBJ2-1; v_gene: TRBV11-1; d_gene: NA
CDR3nt: TGTGCCAGCAGCCAATGGGGAAGAGACACAGATACGCAGTATTTT; CDR3aa: CASSQWGRDTDTQYF; j_gene: TRBJ2-3; v_gene: TRBV3-1/TRBV3-2; d_gene: NA
CDR3nt: TGCAGCGTTTCGGCTGGGGCGGAAGGTGGCTACACCTTC; CDR3aa: CSVSAGAEGGYTF; j_gene: TRBJ1-2; v_gene: TRBV29-1; d_gene: NA
CDR3nt: TGTGCCAGCAGTCCACTAGGGACAGGGAAGAGCTCCTACAATGAGCAGTTCTTC; CDR3aa: CASSPLGTGKSSYNEQFF; j_gene: TRBJ2-1; v_gene: TRBV27; d_gene: TRBD1
CDR3nt: TGTGCCAGCGGAGCGGGGGGGACGGCAGATACGCAGTATTTT; CDR3aa: CASGAGGTADTQYF; j_gene: TRBJ2-3; v_gene: TRBV7-3; d_gene: TRBD2
CDR3nt: TGTGCCAGCTCCCAGAAGGGGATCTCCTACAATGAGCAGTTCTTC; CDR3aa: CASSQKGISYNEQFF; j_gene: TRBJ2-1; v_gene: TRBV18; d_gene: NA
CDR3nt: TGTGCCAGCAGCGTCGGGACTGAGTCCTACGAGCAGTACTTC; CDR3aa: CASSVGTESYEQYF; j_gene: TRBJ2-7; v_gene: TRBV5-8; d_gene: NA
CDR3nt: TGTGCCAGCAGCTCACCGGGACAGAGTTTGTACAATGAGCAGTTCTTC; CDR3aa: CASSSPGQSLYNEQFF; j_gene: TRBJ2-1; v_gene: TRBV5-4; d_gene: TRBD1
CDR3nt: TGTGCCAGCAGCCGCCCACAGGGGGCTTACAATGAGCAGTTCTTC; CDR3aa: CASSRPQGAYNEQFF; j_gene: TRBJ2-1; v_gene: TRBV3-1/TRBV3-2; d_gene: TRBD1
CDR3nt: TGTGCCAGCAGTGAAGAGCTAGCGGGAGCCTACGAGCAGTACTTC; CDR3aa: CASSEELAGAYEQYF; j_gene: TRBJ2-7; v_gene: TRBV6-1; d_gene: TRBD2
CDR3nt: TGTGCCAGCAGTGTTGACAGGGTGACCGGGGAGCTGTTTTTT; CDR3aa: CASSVDRVTGELFF; j_gene: TRBJ2-2; v_gene: TRBV2; d_gene: TRBD1
CDR3nt: TGCGCCAGCAGTCCGGGAAGTCAGCCCCAGCATTTT; CDR3aa: CASSPGSQPQHF; j_gene: TRBJ1-5; v_gene: TRBV10-2; d_gene: NA
CDR3nt: TGTGCCAGCAGCACGGGGACTAGCGCCGGGGAGCTGTTTTTT; CDR3aa: CASSTGTSAGELFF; j_gene: TRBJ2-2; v_gene: TRBV5-6; d_gene: TRBD2
CDR3nt: TGTGCCAGCAGCATTTTTCCTCAGGGTCCTGGGTACAATGAGCAGTTCTTC; CDR3aa: CASSIFPQGPGYNEQFF; j_gene: TRBJ2-1; v_gene: TRBV7-6; d_gene: NA
CDR3nt: TGTGCCAGTAGTATCGGCAGGGAGGCCTATGGCTACACCTTC; CDR3aa: CASSIGREAYGYTF; j_gene: TRBJ1-2; v_gene: TRBV19; d_gene: NA
CDR3nt: TGTGCCAGCATCCCGGGGAGGACGGTTACCCCGGGTGACACCTTC; CDR3aa: CASIPGRTVTPGDTF; j_gene: TRBJ1-2; v_gene: TRBV2; d_gene: NA
CDR3nt: TGTGCCAGCTCACCCGGGACAGCGGCTTTGAACACTGAAGCTTTCTTT; CDR3aa: CASSPGTAALNTEAFF; j_gene: TRBJ1-1; v_gene: TRBV18; d_gene: TRBD1